This TCR beta chain was identified during a study of CD8+ T cells in alopecia areata. Study as a whole: Treatment of the treated patients consisted of oral tofacitinib, 5 to 10 mg twice daily. Notes on the study in general: Sequenced scalp T cells also include alphabeta T cells resident in normal skin. The study found higher clonality in lesional than normal scalp, especially in alopecia totalis/universalis.

CDR1 is SGHDT, CDR2 YYEEEE, per germline. Germline trimming cut 0 bases from V and 2 bases from J; bases unmatched to any gene: 3. CDR3 length: 15 amino acids. The sequencing template was cDNA reverse transcribed from extracted RNA. The data were produced by immunoSEQ multiplex PCR, yet TCRdb's version contains in-frame clones alone and is incomplete. Of some 170,000 clones listed, 59% are singletons. This clone was counted between two and nine times. The antigen is unknown. Material: CD4+ T cells sorted from blood, obtained at week 0. The clonotype originates from a human donor with alopecia areata. The rearrangement uses TRBV5-6 and TRBJ2-7; 9 bases match TRBD1. CDR3 bases: TGTGCCAGCAGCTTGGAGGACAGGGGACCCTACGAGCAGTACTTC. It yields the protein CASSLEDRGPYEQYF.